These 21 T cell receptor beta chains share one sample of origin, sequenced in a study of human T cells and chemical hapten exposure. TCRdb itself ran the RACE reads through MiXCR, one entry per CDR3 protein. The table lists approximately 370,000 distinct CDR3 sequences, 4.5% to 5.5% of them singletons. Time point here: pre-sensitization, week 0. Specified treatment: therapeutic diphenylcyclopropenone sensitization with weekly scalp DPC. The sample consisted of whole blood, taken in connection with sensitization to the hapten diphenylcyclopropenone (DPC). The receptors derive from a woman between 18 and 29 years old with alopecia areata. Some clones in this sample may be carry-over from other donors' samples.

This clonotype was seen just once. This rearrangement joins TRBV11-2 to TRBJ2-2, with D tentatively TRBD1 (5 bases). CDR1 is SGHAT, CDR2 FQNNGV, per germline. CDR3 size: 13 residues. The V end lost 2 bases, the J end lost 6 bases, and 7 bases lay between the germline ends. The CDR3 is CASSLWTSGELFF. The CDR3 nucleotides read TGTGCCAGCAGCTTATGGACATCCGGGGAGCTGTTTTTT.

The table lists this clonotype with a few counts. The chain is built from TRBV7-2 and TRBJ1-2, with D unresolved. This CDR3 spans 13 amino acids. Germline lookup yields CDR1 SGHTA and CDR2 FQGNSA. Trimming took off 5 bases at V and 4 bases at J, with 11 bases between the two ends. CDR3 DNA: TGTGCCAGCAGCCCGGACGGTGCCTATGGCTACACCTTC. Its protein product is CASSPDGAYGYTF.

This chain joins TRBV27 and TRBJ1-2, with TRBD1 identical over 7 bases. The junction had 6 bases not matched to a gene; V was cut back by 3 bases and J by 8 bases. The CDR3 is 13 residues long. The germline gives CDR1 MNHEY, CDR2 SMNVEV (reference sequence). The CDR3 nucleotides are TGTGCCAGCAGTTTCTGGGACAGACACGGCTACACCTTC. Residues: CASSFWDRHGYTF.

This clonotype was seen only a few times. The chain couples TRBV7-2 to TRBJ1-2; D call uncertain. The CDR3 runs 13 residues. V dropped 6 bases and J dropped 1 base, with 9 bases sitting between them. The germline V gene encodes CDR1 SGHTA and CDR2 FQGNSA. CDR3: CASRAGINYGYTF. DNA for the CDR3: TGTGCCAGCAGGGCGGGTATTAACTATGGCTACACCTTC.

This clonotype was seen a handful of times. The chain recombines TRBV2 with TRBJ1-2, with 7 bases lining up with TRBD1. The CDR3 length is 16 residues. After removal of 2 bases from V and 4 bases from J, the junction contained 10 bases not matched to a gene. CDR1 SNHLY and CDR2 FYNNEI come from the germline V gene. CDR3 DNA sequence: TGTGCCAGCAGTGAACGGAGACAGGGTTTTATCTATGGCTACACCTTC. Amino acid sequence: CASSERRQGFIYGYTF.

This sequence joins TRBV7-2 and TRBJ1-2; a weak D match, TRBD1 (5 bases). Per the germline V gene, CDR1 is SGHTA and CDR2 is FQGNSA. V shed 5 bases and J shed 4 bases, with 14 bases lying between them. The CDR3 covers 14 residues. CDR3 residues: CASSTWDGSYGYTF. The CDR3 coding sequence is TGTGCCAGCAGCACATGGGACGGGTCCTATGGCTACACCTTC. Full variable domain (missing parts from reference TRBV7-2 and TRBJ1-2): GAGVSQSPSNKVTEKGKDVELRCDPISGHTALYWYRQSLGQGLEFLIYFQGNSAPDKSGLPSDRFSAERTGGSVSTLTIQRTQQEDSAVYLCASSTWDGSYGYTFGSGTRLTVV.

V usage is TRBV7-2 and J usage is TRBJ2-3; TRBD2 aligns across 10 bases. This CDR3 contains 17 residues. V dropped 2 bases and J dropped 9; count of bases not matched to a gene: 14. Germline V gene sequence: CDR1 SGHTA, CDR2 FQGNSA. In nucleotides, the CDR3 is TGTGCCAGCAGCTTATTCATGGTAGCGGGGGGCTCAGGGACGCAGTATTTT. Its protein product is CASSLFMVAGGSGTQYF.

This clonotype was found a few times. The chain joins TRBV27 to TRBJ1-1; D is unresolved. Germline CDR1 reads MNHEY; CDR2 reads SMNVEV (reference sequence). The CDR3 is 13 residues long. Trimming took 8 bases from V and 2 from J, leaving 12 bases between them. CDR3 in amino acids: CASGNTENTEAFF. The CDR3 region has the DNA TGTGCCAGCGGAAATACAGAAAACACTGAAGCTTTCTTT.

This clonotype was seen repeatedly, ten times or more. This chain links TRBV18 with TRBJ1-1; D remains ambiguous. Germline V gene sequence: CDR1 KGHSH, CDR2 LQKENI. The CDR3 contains 14 residues. The V end was cut by 3 bases, the J end by 0 bases, with 8 bases between. The CDR3 reads CASSPTELNTEAFF. DNA of the CDR3: TGTGCCAGCTCACCCACCGAGTTGAACACTGAAGCTTTCTTT.

This clonotype was counted ten times or more. The chain joins TRBV20-1 to TRBJ1-1; unclear D gene. CDR3 length equals 13 residues. CDR1 DFQATT and CDR2 SNEGSKA come from the germline V gene (reference sequence). V was trimmed by 5 bases and J by 5 bases, leaving 15 bases between them. The CDR3 DNA sequence: TGCAGTGCTCTAGCAGGAGGGAGGACTGAAGCTTTCTTT. This encodes CSALAGGRTEAFF.

For the CDR3, the DNA is TGTGCCAGCAGTTACGTGGAGCAGAACACTGAAGCTTTCTTT. It yields the protein CASSYVEQNTEAFF. V is TRBV6-5 and J is TRBJ1-1, with D hard to call. V was cut by 2 bases and J by 1 base, with 8 bases left in between. Germline V gene lookup returns CDR1 MNHEY and CDR2 SVGAGI. The CDR3 covers 14 residues.

V usage is TRBV7-3 and J usage is TRBJ2-1; 11 bases are shared with TRBD1. Germline CDR1 SGHTA, CDR2 FQGTGA. V shed 5 bases, J shed 5 bases, and the junction held 8 bases outside the gene matches. CDR3 length equals 16 residues. The CDR3 spells CASSLNRDRGDNEQFF. The CDR3 region has the DNA TGTGCCAGCAGCCTTAACCGGGACAGGGGGGACAATGAGCAGTTCTTC. Drawing the rest from reference TRBV7-3 and TRBJ2-1, the complete variable domain is GAGVSQTPSNKVTEKGKYVELRCDPISGHTALYWYRQSLGQGPEFLIYFQGTGAADDSGLPNDRFFAVRPEGSVSTLKIQRTERGDSAVYLCASSLNRDRGDNEQFFGPGTRLTVL.

The rearrangement links TRBV6-1 to TRBJ2-7; the match to TRBD2 covers 7 bases. Germline CDR1 is MNHNS and CDR2 is SASEGT. This CDR3 has 15 residues. Trimming at V came to 4 bases and at J to 0 bases, leaving 6 bases not matched to a gene. The CDR3 DNA reads as TGTGCCAGCAGTGTCCGAGCGGGGTACTCCTACGAGCAGTACTTC. It yields the protein CASSVRAGYSYEQYF.

V and J are TRBV7-3 and TRBJ2-2, with D unclear. With 5 bases removed from V and 1 base from J, the gap between germline ends came to 5 bases. The CDR3 is 13 residues long. CDR1 and CDR2 from the germline V gene are SGHTA and FQGTGA. The CDR3: CASSPGNTGELFF. In DNA, the CDR3 is TGTGCCAGCAGCCCCGGGAACACCGGGGAGCTGTTTTTT.

J is TRBJ1-2 and V is TRBV13; D is undetermined. Germline loops: CDR1 PRHDT, CDR2 FYEKMQ (reference sequence). There are 13 residues in the CDR3. Trimming pared 8 bases from V and 4 bases from J, leaving 14 bases between. CDR3 nucleotides: TGTGCCAGCGAGGGCCCGCAGCCCTATGGCTACACCTTC. Its protein product is CASEGPQPYGYTF.

This clonotype was observed many times. The chain uses TRBV7-8 and TRBJ1-3, with D hard to call. Trimming took off 5 bases at V and 1 base at J, with 12 bases between the two ends. CDR1 and CDR2 from the germline V gene are SGHVS and FQNEAQ. The CDR3 totals 15 residues. As DNA, the CDR3 is TGTGCCAGCAGCCCCCTAGCGGGGTCTGGAAACACCATATATTTT. Translation: CASSPLAGSGNTIYF. Variable domain in full (rest from reference TRBV7-8 and TRBJ1-3): GAGVSQSPRYKVAKRGQDVALRCDPISGHVSLFWYQQALGQGPEFLTYFQNEAQLDKSGLPSDRFFAERPEGSVSTLKIQRTQQEDSAVYLCASSPLAGSGNTIYFGEGSWLTVV.

This sequence joins TRBV4-2 and TRBJ2-2; 7 bases line up with TRBD1. Germline V gene sequence: CDR1 LGHNA, CDR2 YNFKEQ. The CDR3 runs 15 residues. The V gene end was trimmed by 1 base and the J gene end by 8 bases; junction bases not matched to a gene: 7. CDR3 bases: TGTGCCAGCAGCCAAGCACAGGGGCCTTCGGGGGAGCTGTTTTTT. This translates into CASSQAQGPSGELFF.

This clonotype was detected ten times or more. The chain joins TRBV4-2 to TRBJ2-4; D might be TRBD2 (5 bases). Germline-derived CDR1 and CDR2 are LGHNA and YNFKEQ. V was cut by 1 base and J by 0 bases, with 10 bases left in between. This CDR3 has 16 residues. CDR3 amino acids: CASSQVGDLAKNIQYF. CDR3 DNA sequence: TGTGCCAGCAGCCAAGTCGGGGATCTAGCCAAAAACATTCAGTACTTC.

This clonotype was observed a handful of times. The J gene is TRBJ2-1, the V gene TRBV20-1, with TRBD2 identical over 7 bases. Germline V CDR1 and CDR2: DFQATT, SNEGSKA (reference sequence). The CDR3 totals 14 residues. J was trimmed by 6 bases and V by 0 bases; bases with no gene match: 5. CDR3 protein: CSARDFGGSNEQFF. In nucleotides, the CDR3 is TGCAGTGCTAGAGATTTCGGGGGGAGCAATGAGCAGTTCTTC.

This rearrangement joins TRBV20-1 to TRBJ2-7, with D perhaps matching TRBD2 (7 bases). There are 15 residues in the CDR3. The V gene's germline CDR1 is DFQATT and CDR2 SNEGSKA (reference sequence). Trimming cost V 0 bases and J 7 bases, with 19 bases left between them. The CDR3 DNA is TGCAGTGCTAGAGATTTGAGACTAGCCCAGGGGGAGCAGTACTTC. It encodes CSARDLRLAQGEQYF.

This clonotype was seen a handful of times. The V call is TRBV3-1, the J call TRBJ1-2; D gene ambiguous. Germline-derived CDR1 and CDR2 are LGHDT and YNNKEL (reference sequence). The germline V and J ends were trimmed by 1 base and 6 bases, with 15 bases remaining between them. The CDR3 covers 15 residues. CDR3 region: CASSQGPSIPNGYTF. CDR3 DNA sequence: TGTGCCAGCAGCCAAGGGCCCAGTATCCCGAATGGCTACACCTTC.